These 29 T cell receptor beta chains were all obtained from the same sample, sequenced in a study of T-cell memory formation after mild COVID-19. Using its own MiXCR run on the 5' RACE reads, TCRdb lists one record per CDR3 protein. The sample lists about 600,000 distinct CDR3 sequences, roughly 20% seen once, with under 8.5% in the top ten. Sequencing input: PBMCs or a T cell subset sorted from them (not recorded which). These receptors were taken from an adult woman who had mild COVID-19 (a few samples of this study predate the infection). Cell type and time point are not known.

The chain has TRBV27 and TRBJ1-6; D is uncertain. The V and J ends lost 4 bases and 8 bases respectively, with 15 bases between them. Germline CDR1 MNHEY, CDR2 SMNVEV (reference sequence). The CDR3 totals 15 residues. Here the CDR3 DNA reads TGTGCCAGCAGTTACGCAGCACGGTCCGATTCACCCCTCCACTTT. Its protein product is CASSYAARSDSPLHF.

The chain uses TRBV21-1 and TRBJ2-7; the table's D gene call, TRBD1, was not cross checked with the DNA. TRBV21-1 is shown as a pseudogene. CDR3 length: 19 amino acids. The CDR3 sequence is CASSTQRPYRTCRDYEQYF. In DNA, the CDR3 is TGTGCCAGCAGTACCCAAAGGCCTTACCGGACCTGTAGGGACTACGAGCAGTACTTC.

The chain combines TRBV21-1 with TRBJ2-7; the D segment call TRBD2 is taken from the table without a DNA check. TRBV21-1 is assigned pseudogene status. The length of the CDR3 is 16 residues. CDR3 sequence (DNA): TGTGCCAGCAGCAAAGCGGAGAGCGGGGAATCCTACGAGCAGTACTTC. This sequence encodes CASSKAESGESYEQYF.

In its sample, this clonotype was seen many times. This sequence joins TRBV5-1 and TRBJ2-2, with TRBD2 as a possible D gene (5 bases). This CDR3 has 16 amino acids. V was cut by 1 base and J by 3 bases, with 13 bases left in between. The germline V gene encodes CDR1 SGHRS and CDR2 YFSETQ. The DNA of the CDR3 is TGCGCCAGCAGCTTGTTGAGTCCCGGGGACACCGGGGAGCTGTTTTTT. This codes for CASSLLSPGDTGELFF.

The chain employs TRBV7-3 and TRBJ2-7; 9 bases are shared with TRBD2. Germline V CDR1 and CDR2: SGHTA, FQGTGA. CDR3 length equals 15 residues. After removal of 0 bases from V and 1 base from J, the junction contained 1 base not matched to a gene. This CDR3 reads CASSLTSGRSYEQYF. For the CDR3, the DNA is TGTGCCAGCAGCTTAACTAGCGGGAGATCCTACGAGCAGTACTTC.

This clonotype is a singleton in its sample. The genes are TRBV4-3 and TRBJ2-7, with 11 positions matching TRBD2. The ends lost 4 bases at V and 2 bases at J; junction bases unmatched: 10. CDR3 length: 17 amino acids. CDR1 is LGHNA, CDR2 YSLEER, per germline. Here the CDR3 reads CASSPGTSGDPPYEQYF. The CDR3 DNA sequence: TGCGCCAGCAGCCCGGGGACTAGCGGAGACCCTCCCTACGAGCAGTACTTC.

The CDR3 DNA reads TGTGCCAGCAGTTCCTTTATCGAGCAGTACTTC. This translates into CASSSFIEQYF. The rearrangement links TRBV28 to TRBJ2-7; no reliable D call. The length of the CDR3 is 11 residues. The V end lost 4 bases, the J end lost 6 bases, and 7 bases lay between the germline ends. Germline V gene sequence: CDR1 MDHEN, CDR2 SYDVKM.

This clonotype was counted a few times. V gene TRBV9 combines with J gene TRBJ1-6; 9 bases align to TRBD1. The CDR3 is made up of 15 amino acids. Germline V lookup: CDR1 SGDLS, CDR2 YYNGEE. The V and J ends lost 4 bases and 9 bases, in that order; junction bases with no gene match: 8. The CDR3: CASSRTGQGSSPLHF. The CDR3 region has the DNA TGTGCCAGCAGCCGAACCGGACAGGGGAGTTCACCCCTCCACTTT.

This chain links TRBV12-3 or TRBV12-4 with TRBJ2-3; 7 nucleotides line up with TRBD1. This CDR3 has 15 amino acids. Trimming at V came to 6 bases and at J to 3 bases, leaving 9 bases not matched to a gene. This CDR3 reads CASSPNRGTTDTQYF. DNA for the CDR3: TGTGCCAGCAGCCCTAACAGGGGTACGACAGATACGCAGTATTTT.

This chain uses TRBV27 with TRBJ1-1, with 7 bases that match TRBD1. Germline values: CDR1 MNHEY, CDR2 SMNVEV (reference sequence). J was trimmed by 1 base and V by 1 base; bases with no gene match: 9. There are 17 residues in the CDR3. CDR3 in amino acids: CASSLLRSGTENTEAFF. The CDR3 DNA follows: TGTGCCAGCAGTTTATTACGGTCCGGGACAGAGAACACTGAAGCTTTCTTT.

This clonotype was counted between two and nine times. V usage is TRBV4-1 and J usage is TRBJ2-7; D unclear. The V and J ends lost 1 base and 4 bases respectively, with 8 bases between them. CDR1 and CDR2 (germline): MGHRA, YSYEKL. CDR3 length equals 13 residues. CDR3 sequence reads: CASSQGLGYEQYF. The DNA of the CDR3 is TGCGCCAGCAGCCAAGGTTTGGGGTACGAGCAGTACTTC.

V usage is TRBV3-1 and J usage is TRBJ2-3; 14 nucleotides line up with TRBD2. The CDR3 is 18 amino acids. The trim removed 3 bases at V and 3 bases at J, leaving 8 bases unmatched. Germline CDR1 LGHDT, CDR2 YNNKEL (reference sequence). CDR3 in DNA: TGTGCCAGCAGCCACAGACTAGCGGGAGGGCCGAGAACAGATACGCAGTATTTT. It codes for CASSHRLAGGPRTDTQYF.

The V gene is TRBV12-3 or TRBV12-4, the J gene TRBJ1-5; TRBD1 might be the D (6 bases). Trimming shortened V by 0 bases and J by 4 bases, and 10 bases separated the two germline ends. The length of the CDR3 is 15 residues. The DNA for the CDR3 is TGTGCCAGCAGTTTAGCAGACAGGAGGAATCAGCCCCAGCATTTT. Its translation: CASSLADRRNQPQHF.

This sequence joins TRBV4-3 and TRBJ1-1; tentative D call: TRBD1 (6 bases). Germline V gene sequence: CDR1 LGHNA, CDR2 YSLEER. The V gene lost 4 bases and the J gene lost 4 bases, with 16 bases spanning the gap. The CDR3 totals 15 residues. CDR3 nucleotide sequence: TGCGCCAGCAGCCGCCAAAGCAAGGGGGGCACTGAAGCTTTCTTT. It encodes CASSRQSKGGTEAFF.

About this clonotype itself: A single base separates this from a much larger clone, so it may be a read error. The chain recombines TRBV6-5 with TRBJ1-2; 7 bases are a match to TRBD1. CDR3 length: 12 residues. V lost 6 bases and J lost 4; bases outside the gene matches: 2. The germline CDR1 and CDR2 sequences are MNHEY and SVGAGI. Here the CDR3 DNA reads TGTGCCAGCAGAGGGACAGCCTATGGCTACACCTTC. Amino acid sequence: CASRGTAYGYTF.

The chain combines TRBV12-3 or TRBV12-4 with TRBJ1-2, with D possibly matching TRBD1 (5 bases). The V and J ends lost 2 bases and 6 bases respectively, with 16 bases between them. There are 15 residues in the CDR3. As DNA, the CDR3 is TGTGCCAGCAGTTTATTCGGGACTCCGAGGAATGGCTACACCTTC. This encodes CASSLFGTPRNGYTF.

This CDR3 reads CASSQPIRGAVSYTF. CDR3 DNA: TGCGCCAGCAGCCAACCCATCAGGGGGGCGGTGAGCTACACCTTC. The chain recombines TRBV4-3 with TRBJ1-2; 7 nucleotides match TRBD1. This CDR3 contains 15 residues. The germline V gene encodes CDR1 LGHNA and CDR2 YSLEER. V gave up 2 bases and J gave up 9 bases; unmatched junction bases: 12.

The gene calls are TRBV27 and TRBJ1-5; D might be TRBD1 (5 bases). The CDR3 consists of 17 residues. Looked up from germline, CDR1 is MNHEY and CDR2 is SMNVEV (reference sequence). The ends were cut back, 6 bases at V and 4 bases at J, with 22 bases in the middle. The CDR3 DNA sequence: TGTGCCAGCAGCCGTATGTGGGGTCAGGGCAGTAATCAGCCCCAGCATTTT. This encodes CASSRMWGQGSNQPQHF.

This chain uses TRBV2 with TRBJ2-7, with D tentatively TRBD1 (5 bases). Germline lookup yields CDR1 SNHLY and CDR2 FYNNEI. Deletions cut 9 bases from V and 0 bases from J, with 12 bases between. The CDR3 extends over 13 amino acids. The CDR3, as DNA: TGTGCCAGAAACTCGGACAACTCCTACGAGCAGTACTTC. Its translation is CARNSDNSYEQYF.

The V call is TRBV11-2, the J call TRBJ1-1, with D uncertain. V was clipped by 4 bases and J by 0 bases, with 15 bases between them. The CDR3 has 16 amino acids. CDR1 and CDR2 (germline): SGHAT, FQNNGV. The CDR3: CASSSDGTFMNTEAFF. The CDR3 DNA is TGTGCCAGCAGCTCGGACGGAACCTTCATGAACACTGAAGCTTTCTTT. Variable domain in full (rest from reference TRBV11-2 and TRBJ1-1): EAGVAQSPRYKIIEKRQSVAFWCNPISGHATLYWYQQILGQGPKLLIQFQNNGVVDDSQLPKDRFSAERLKGVDSTLKIQPAKLEDSAVYLCASSSDGTFMNTEAFFGQGTRLTVV.

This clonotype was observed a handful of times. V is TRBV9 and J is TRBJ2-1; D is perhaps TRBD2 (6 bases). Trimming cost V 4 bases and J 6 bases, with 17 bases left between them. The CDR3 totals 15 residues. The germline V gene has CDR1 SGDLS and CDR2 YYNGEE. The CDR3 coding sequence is TGTGCCAGCAGCCCCGTAGGTGGGGGGATCAATGAGCAGTTCTTC. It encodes CASSPVGGGINEQFF.

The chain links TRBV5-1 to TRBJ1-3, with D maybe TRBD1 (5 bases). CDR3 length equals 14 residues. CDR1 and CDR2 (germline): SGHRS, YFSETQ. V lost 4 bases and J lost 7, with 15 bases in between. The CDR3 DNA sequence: TGCGCCAGCAGCCCCCAGGGCGATTGGAACACCATATATTTT. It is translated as CASSPQGDWNTIYF.

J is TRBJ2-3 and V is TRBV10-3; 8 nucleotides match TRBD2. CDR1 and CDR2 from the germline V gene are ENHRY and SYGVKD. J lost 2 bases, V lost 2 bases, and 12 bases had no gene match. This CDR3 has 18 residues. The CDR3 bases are TGTGCCATCAGTGAGAAACTGGCGGGAGGCGCCCTCACAGATACGCAGTATTTT. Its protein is CAISEKLAGGALTDTQYF.

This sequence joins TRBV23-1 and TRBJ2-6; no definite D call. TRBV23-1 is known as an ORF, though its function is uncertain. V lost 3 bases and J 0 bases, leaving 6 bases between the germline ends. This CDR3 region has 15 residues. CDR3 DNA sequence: TGCGCCAGCAGTCACAGGAACTCTGGGGCCAACGTCCTGACTTTC. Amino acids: CASSHRNSGANVLTF.

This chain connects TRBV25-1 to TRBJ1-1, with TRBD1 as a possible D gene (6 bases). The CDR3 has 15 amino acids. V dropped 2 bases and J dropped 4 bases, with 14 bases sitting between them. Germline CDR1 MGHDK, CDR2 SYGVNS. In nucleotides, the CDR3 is TGTGCCAGCAGTGAAAGTGGGGGCAAGGGCACTGAAGCTTTCTTT. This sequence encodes CASSESGGKGTEAFF. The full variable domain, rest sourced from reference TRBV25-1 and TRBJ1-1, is EADIYQTPRYLVIGTGKKITLECSQTMGHDKMYWYQQDPGMELHLIHYSYGVNSTEKGDLSSESTVSRIRTEHFPLTLESARPSHTSQYLCASSESGGKGTEAFFGQGTRLTVV.

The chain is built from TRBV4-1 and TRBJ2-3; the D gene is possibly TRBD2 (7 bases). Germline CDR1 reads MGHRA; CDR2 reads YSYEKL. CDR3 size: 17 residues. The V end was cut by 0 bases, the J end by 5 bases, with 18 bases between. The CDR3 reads CASSQDLEGGRRDTQYF. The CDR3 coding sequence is TGCGCCAGCAGCCAAGATTTGGAGGGGGGGCGGAGAGATACGCAGTATTTT.

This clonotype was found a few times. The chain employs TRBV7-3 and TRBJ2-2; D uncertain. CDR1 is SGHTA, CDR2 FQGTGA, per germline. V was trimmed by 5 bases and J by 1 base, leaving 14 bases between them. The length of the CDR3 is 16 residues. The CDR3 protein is CASSITGPRNTGELFF. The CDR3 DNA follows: TGTGCCAGCAGCATCACCGGGCCTCGGAACACCGGGGAGCTGTTTTTT.

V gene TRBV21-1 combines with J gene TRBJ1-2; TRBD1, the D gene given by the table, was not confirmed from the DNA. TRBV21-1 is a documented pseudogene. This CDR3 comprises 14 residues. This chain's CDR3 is CASYKFGQNYGYTF. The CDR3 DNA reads TGTGCCAGCTACAAATTTGGACAGAACTATGGCTACACCTTC.

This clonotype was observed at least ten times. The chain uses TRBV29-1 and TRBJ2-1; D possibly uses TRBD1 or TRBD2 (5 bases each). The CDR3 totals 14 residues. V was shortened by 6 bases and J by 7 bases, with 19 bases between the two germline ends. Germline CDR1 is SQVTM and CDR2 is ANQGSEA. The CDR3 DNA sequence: TGCAGCGTAGACGGAGCGGACATACGGAATGAGCAGTTCTTC. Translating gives CSVDGADIRNEQFF.